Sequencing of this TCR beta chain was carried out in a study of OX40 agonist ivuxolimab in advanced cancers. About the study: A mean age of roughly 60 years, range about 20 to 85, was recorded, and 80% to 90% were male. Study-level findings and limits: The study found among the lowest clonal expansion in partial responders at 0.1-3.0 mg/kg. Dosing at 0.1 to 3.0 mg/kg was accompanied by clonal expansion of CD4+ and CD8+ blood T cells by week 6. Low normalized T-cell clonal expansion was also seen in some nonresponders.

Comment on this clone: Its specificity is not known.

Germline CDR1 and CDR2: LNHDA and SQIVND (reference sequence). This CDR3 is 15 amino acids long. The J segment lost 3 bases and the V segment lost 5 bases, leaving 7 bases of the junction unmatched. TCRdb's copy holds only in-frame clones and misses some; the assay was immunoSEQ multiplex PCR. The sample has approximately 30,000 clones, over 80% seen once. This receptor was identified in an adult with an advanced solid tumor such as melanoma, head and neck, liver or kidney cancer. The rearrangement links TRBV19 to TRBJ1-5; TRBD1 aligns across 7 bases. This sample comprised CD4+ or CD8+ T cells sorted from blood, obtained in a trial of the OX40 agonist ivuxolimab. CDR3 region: CASSAQGRNNQPQHF. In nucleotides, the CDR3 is TGTGCCAGTAGTGCACAGGGGAGGAACAATCAGCCCCAGCATTTT. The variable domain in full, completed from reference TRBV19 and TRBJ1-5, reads DGGITQSPKYLFRKEGQNVTLSCEQNLNHDAMYWYRQDPGQGLRLIYYSQIVNDFQKGDIAEGYSVSREKKESFPLTVTSAQKNPTAFYLCASSAQGRNNQPQHFGDGTRLSIL.